Following are 11 T cell receptor beta chains from one sample sequenced in a study of shared clonotypes between healthy human individuals. This table comes from immunoSEQ multiplex PCR, and its TCRdb copy is limited to in-frame clones, with some not included. The sample lists around 340,000 clones; around 67% were seen once. Source material: memory CD4+ T cells sorted from blood. As to subset: CD45RA-negative fraction. These receptors all come from a man younger than 45 in good health.

The chain uses TRBV6-4 and TRBJ2-2; D remains ambiguous. From germline, CDR1 is MRHNA and CDR2 SNTAGT. The ends were cut back, 8 bases at V and 0 bases at J, with 10 bases in the middle. The CDR3 consists of 14 residues. Here the CDR3 DNA reads TGTGCCAGCCTCTCCAAACCGAACACCGGGGAGCTGTTTTTT. Encoded protein: CASLSKPNTGELFF.

Comment on this clone: This could be a read error, since a much larger clone is one nucleotide away. The chain uses TRBV7-9 and TRBJ2-3; D is unclear. Germline V gene data show CDR1 as SEHNR and CDR2 as FQNEAQ (reference sequence). V gave up 2 bases and J gave up 4 bases, with 4 bases separating them. The CDR3 is 12 amino acids. In DNA, the CDR3 is TGTGCCAGCAGCTTAAGGGCAGATACGCAGTATTTT. Translated: CASSLRADTQYF.

There are a few counts of this clone. J is TRBJ2-7 and V is TRBV29-1; D may be TRBD2 (6 bases). The CDR3 has 12 residues. With 5 bases removed from V and 2 bases from J, the gap between germline ends came to 10 bases. From germline, CDR1 is SQVTM and CDR2 ANQGSEA. In nucleotides, the CDR3 is TGCAGCGTTACGGAGGGTACCTACGAGCAGTACTTC. Its protein is CSVTEGTYEQYF.

V usage is TRBV7-9 and J usage is TRBJ2-3; 7 nucleotides match TRBD2. The CDR3 sequence is 15 residues long. CDR1 is SEHNR and CDR2 is FQNEAQ in the germline V gene (reference sequence). V shed 1 base and J 0 bases; nucleotides not matched to a gene: 1. CDR3 loop: CASSLVGGSTDTQYF. The DNA of the CDR3 is TGTGCCAGCAGCTTAGTGGGGGGGAGCACAGATACGCAGTATTTT.

The V and J genes are TRBV6-1 and TRBJ1-5; maybe TRBD1 (5 bases). The CDR3 sequence is 14 residues long. In germline, CDR1 is MNHNS, CDR2 SASEGT. V lost 3 bases to trimming and J lost 9 bases, with 15 bases between them. The CDR3 is CASSEAGHIWPQHF. The CDR3 nucleotides read TGTGCCAGCAGTGAGGCAGGGCATATTTGGCCCCAGCATTTT.

CDR3 nucleotides: TGTGCCAGCAGTACAGGGAGTGGTACGCAGTATTTT. Its translation is CASSTGSGTQYF. The chain is built from TRBV2 and TRBJ2-3; D is perhaps TRBD1 (6 bases). Trimming removed 5 bases at V and 8 bases at J, with 11 bases between. The CDR3 contains 12 residues. CDR1 and CDR2 from the germline V gene are SNHLY and FYNNEI.

This chain connects TRBV27 to TRBJ1-4, with TRBD1 matching 8 bases. This CDR3 has 12 amino acids. Germline CDR1 and CDR2: MNHEY and SMNVEV (reference sequence). Unmatched junction bases numbered 9, after V lost 6 bases and J lost 15 bases. For the CDR3, the DNA is TGTGCCAGCAGCCGCGCCAGGGGGCCGTTGTTTTTT. This codes for CASSRARGPLFF.

The chain joins TRBV25-1 to TRBJ1-1; D is undetermined. Germline CDR1 reads MGHDK; CDR2 reads SYGVNS. V lost 3 bases to trimming and J lost 8 bases, with 13 bases between them. The CDR3 is 13 residues long. The CDR3 DNA reads TGTGCCAGCAGTGACCCGACCCGAATCGAAGCTTTCTTT. It codes for CASSDPTRIEAFF. The variable domain in full, completed from reference TRBV25-1 and TRBJ1-1, reads EADIYQTPRYLVIGTGKKITLECSQTMGHDKMYWYQQDPGMELHLIHYSYGVNSTEKGDLSSESTVSRIRTEHFPLTLESARPSHTSQYLCASSDPTRIEAFFGQGTRLTVV.

The gene calls are TRBV2 and TRBJ2-1; 9 bases align to TRBD1. CDR3 length equals 14 residues. Germline-derived CDR1 and CDR2 are SNHLY and FYNNEI. Trimming at V came to 4 bases and at J to 4 bases, leaving 2 bases not matched to a gene. In DNA form, the CDR3 reads TGTGCCAGCAGTGGGACAGGGGAATACAATGAGCAGTTCTTC. Protein product: CASSGTGEYNEQFF.

The rearrangement joins TRBV7-2 to TRBJ2-1; D is ambiguous. The length of the CDR3 is 14 residues. Germline-derived CDR1 and CDR2 are SGHTA and FQGNSA. Deletions cut 1 base from V and 5 bases from J, with 9 bases between. CDR3 amino acids: CASSLVIDDNEQFF. The CDR3 nucleotides read TGTGCCAGCAGCTTAGTAATCGATGACAATGAGCAGTTCTTC.

V usage is TRBV28 and J usage is TRBJ2-1; TRBD1 or TRBD2 may be the D gene (6 bases each). Per the germline V gene, CDR1 is MDHEN and CDR2 is SYDVKM. Between the trimmed V and J ends, which lost 2 bases and 0 bases, there was a span of 14 bases. There are 17 residues in the CDR3. The CDR3 protein is CASSLGDGGLSYNEQFF. The DNA of the CDR3 is TGTGCCAGCAGTTTAGGAGATGGGGGGCTCTCCTACAATGAGCAGTTCTTC. Based on the CDR3 plus reference TRBV28 and TRBJ2-1, the full variable domain is DVKVTQSSRYLVKRTGEKVFLECVQDMDHENMFWYRQDPGLGLRLIYFSYDVKMKEKGDIPEGYSVSREKKERFSLILESASTNQTSMYLCASSLGDGGLSYNEQFFGPGTRLTVL.